A single sample is the source of the 20 T cell receptor beta chains below, sequenced in a study of vaccination and CD4 T cells after COVID-19. Antigen specificity for these receptors is unknown. With the Oncomine TCR Beta short-read assay, DNA from cultured CD4+ T cells was sequenced. CD4+ T cells were cultured, and genomic DNA was extracted from them. TCRdb re-analysed the PCR reads in MiXCR, keeping a single row per CDR3 protein. The sample has several thousand distinct CDR3 sequences; around a third are singletons. Documented treatment: roughly 10-day PBMC culture with coronavirus spike peptide pools or control peptides (ViraFEST assay). Investigators obtained the unexposed donor's CD4+ T cells before the COVID-19 pandemic (2011-2018). Sample: CD4+ T cells from blood, cultured in vitro. All receptors derive from a human donor in good health.

This clonotype was detected only a few times. The rearrangement uses TRBV7-9 and TRBJ1-3; unclear D gene. From germline, CDR1 is SEHNR and CDR2 FQNEAQ (reference sequence). Trimming removed 1 base at V and 7 bases at J, with 5 bases between. This CDR3 is 12 amino acids long. CDR3 amino acids: CASSLELNTIYF. CDR3 DNA sequence: TGTGCCAGCAGCTTAGAGCTTAACACCATATATTTT.

The J gene is TRBJ1-2, the V gene TRBV30; D call uncertain. Trimming shortened V by 2 bases and J by 2 bases, and 6 bases separated the two germline ends. CDR1 and CDR2 from the germline V gene are GTSNPN and SVGIG (reference sequence). This CDR3 is 12 amino acids long. The CDR3 protein is CAWSPTNYGYTF. CDR3 in DNA: TGTGCCTGGAGTCCCACCAACTATGGCTACACCTTC.

Within the sample, this clonotype is medium-sized. The rearrangement uses TRBV6-1 and TRBJ1-6; 7 nucleotides match TRBD1. The CDR3 totals 15 residues. The germline V gene encodes CDR1 MNHNS and CDR2 SASEGT. The V gene end was trimmed by 6 bases and the J gene end by 5 bases; junction bases not matched to a gene: 7. CDR3 sequence reads: CASSAWGTDNSPLHF. The DNA for the CDR3 is TGTGCCAGCAGCGCCTGGGGGACAGATAATTCACCCCTCCACTTT.

V is TRBV19 and J is TRBJ2-7; a weak D match, TRBD1 (6 bases). The CDR3 contains 16 residues. Between the trimmed V and J ends, which lost 6 bases and 0 bases, there was a span of 18 bases. Germline CDR1 reads LNHDA; CDR2 reads SQIVND (reference sequence). The CDR3 is CASSQTGTRSSYEQYF. The CDR3 DNA sequence: TGTGCCAGTAGCCAAACAGGGACCAGGAGCTCCTACGAGCAGTACTTC.

The J gene is TRBJ2-2, the V gene TRBV27, with D possibly being TRBD1 (6 bases). Germline V gives CDR1 MNHEY, CDR2 SMNVEV (reference sequence). The CDR3 covers 15 residues. V lost 5 bases, J lost 7 bases, and 17 bases lay in between. The CDR3 reads CASSPRGPTGGELFF. The CDR3 DNA is TGTGCCAGCAGTCCCCGAGGGCCGACAGGCGGGGAGCTGTTTTTT.

The CDR3 protein is CASRTGTGGVGQPQHF. The DNA for the CDR3 is TGTGCCAGCAGGACCGGGACAGGAGGAGTAGGACAGCCCCAGCATTTT. The V gene is TRBV28, the J gene TRBJ1-5; 8 nucleotides line up with TRBD1. The CDR3 runs 16 residues. Germline lookup yields CDR1 MDHEN and CDR2 SYDVKM. Unmatched junction bases numbered 14, after V lost 6 bases and J lost 7 bases.

This clonotype was seen more than once but under ten times. CDR3 region: CASTGWGMLNSPLHF. CDR3 nucleotides: TGTGCCAGCACTGGCTGGGGGATGTTGAATTCACCCCTCCACTTT. The gene calls are TRBV2 and TRBJ1-6; D might be TRBD1 (5 bases). Between the trimmed V and J ends, which lost 7 bases and 7 bases, there was a span of 17 bases. Per germline, CDR1 SNHLY and CDR2 FYNNEI. This CDR3 is built from 15 residues.

This clonotype was detected a few times. In DNA form, the CDR3 reads TGTGCCAGCAGTTTGTGGGGTAAGGAGACCCAGTACTTC. Translation: CASSLWGKETQYF. The chain combines TRBV21-1 with TRBJ2-5. TRBV21-1 is a documented pseudogene. This CDR3 spans 13 amino acids.

In its sample, this clonotype was seen a few times. The rearrangement links TRBV19 to TRBJ1-5, with D perhaps TRBD1 (5 bases). Germline V CDR1 and CDR2: LNHDA, SQIVND (reference sequence). This CDR3 comprises 13 residues. Between the trimmed V and J ends, which lost 6 bases and 6 bases, there was a span of 12 bases. The CDR3 sequence: CASSPREGQPQHF. As DNA, the CDR3 is TGTGCCAGTAGCCCCAGGGAGGGTCAGCCCCAGCATTTT.

The rearrangement links TRBV2 to TRBJ2-4; 7 nucleotides agree with TRBD2. Trimming at V came to 5 bases and at J to 11 bases, leaving 3 bases not matched to a gene. The CDR3 covers 11 residues. The germline CDR1 and CDR2 sequences are SNHLY and FYNNEI. CDR3 DNA: TGTGCCAGCAGTCAACTAGCGTTTCAGTACTTC. Protein: CASSQLAFQYF.

Only a few counts were recorded for this clonotype. The rearrangement links TRBV7-6 to TRBJ2-1; D call uncertain. The germline V and J ends were trimmed by 4 bases and 5 bases, with 9 bases remaining between them. Germline V gene sequence: CDR1 SGHVS, CDR2 FNYEAQ. The CDR3 totals 13 residues. The CDR3 DNA sequence: TGTGCCAGCAGCTCCAACCCCGACAATGAGCAGTTCTTC. This translates into CASSSNPDNEQFF.

The chain employs TRBV27 and TRBJ1-1, with D maybe TRBD1 (5 bases). This CDR3 spans 14 amino acids. V was shortened by 2 bases and J by 4 bases, with 11 bases between the two germline ends. The germline V gene encodes CDR1 MNHEY and CDR2 SMNVEV (reference sequence). The CDR3 DNA is TGTGCCAGCAGTTTAGGAGGGGTGGCCACTGAAGCTTTCTTT. Residues: CASSLGGVATEAFF.

This clonotype came up a few times. The genes are TRBV20-1 and TRBJ2-3; 12 nucleotides align to TRBD2. There are 13 residues in the CDR3. Germline V gene data show CDR1 as DFQATT and CDR2 as SNEGSKA (reference sequence). The trim removed 6 bases at V and 5 bases at J, leaving 3 bases unmatched. CDR3 nucleotide sequence: TGCAGTGCCCTAGCGGGAGGGGGAGATACGCAGTATTTT. Its translation is CSALAGGGDTQYF.

The chain employs TRBV4-2 and TRBJ2-7; a weak D match, TRBD1 (6 bases). V was clipped by 4 bases and J by 3 bases, with 19 bases between them. The CDR3 covers 16 residues. Germline V gene sequence: CDR1 LGHNA, CDR2 YNFKEQ. As DNA, the CDR3 is TGTGCCAGCAGCCTTCAGGGGACCACCGGCAACTACGAGCAGTACTTC. Its translation is CASSLQGTTGNYEQYF.

The chain carries TRBV28 and TRBJ2-7; 8 nucleotides agree with TRBD2. In germline, CDR1 is MDHEN, CDR2 SYDVKM. The ends lost 1 base at V and 4 bases at J; junction bases unmatched: 6. The CDR3 is 15 residues long. The CDR3 loop is CASSLFGGTRYEQYF. The DNA for the CDR3 is TGTGCCAGCAGTTTATTCGGCGGGACTAGATACGAGCAGTACTTC.

The rearrangement uses TRBV15 and TRBJ1-4; 9 bases fit TRBD1. J gave up 2 bases and V 2 bases, and 0 bases lay outside the gene matches. Germline lookup yields CDR1 LNHNV and CDR2 YYDKDF (reference sequence). This CDR3 comprises 15 residues. In DNA, the CDR3 is TGTGCCACCAGCAGAACAGGGGGCACTAATGAAAAACTGTTTTTT. Protein sequence: CATSRTGGTNEKLFF.

The rearrangement uses TRBV27 and TRBJ2-1, with 10 bases that match TRBD1. The CDR3 totals 14 residues. The germline CDR1 and CDR2 sequences are MNHEY and SMNVEV (reference sequence). Unmatched junction bases numbered 1, after V lost 5 bases and J lost 3 bases. The CDR3 loop is CASSRTGGYNEQFF. CDR3 coding DNA: TGTGCCAGCAGTCGGACAGGGGGCTACAATGAGCAGTTCTTC.

This rearrangement joins TRBV7-2 to TRBJ2-6; no reliable D call. Germline V gene sequence: CDR1 SGHTA, CDR2 FQGNSA. The CDR3 runs 13 residues. The V and J ends lost 8 bases and 0 bases respectively, with 5 bases between them. CDR3 sequence: CASRSSGANVLTF. CDR3 nucleotide sequence: TGTGCCAGCCGGAGCTCTGGGGCCAACGTCCTGACTTTC.

The chain joins TRBV5-1 to TRBJ2-1, with TRBD2 identical over 13 bases. J lost 10 bases, V lost 1 base, and 5 bases had no gene match. Germline values: CDR1 SGHRS, CDR2 YFSETQ. This CDR3 is built from 15 residues. CDR3 loop: CASSLTSGRALEQFF. The CDR3 nucleotides are TGCGCCAGCAGCTTGACTAGCGGGAGGGCCTTGGAGCAGTTCTTC.

Regarding this clonotype: Germline and junction disagree at one end, which may indicate a read error. This CDR3 is CAGSLSVGSWSVYTEAFF. DNA for the CDR3: TGTGCCGGCAGTTTATCTGTTGGCTCCTGGAGCGTATACACTGAAGCTTTCTTT. V and J are TRBV27 and TRBJ1-1; D is ambiguous. Germline V gene sequence: CDR1 MNHEY, CDR2 SMNVEV (reference sequence). This CDR3 is 18 amino acids long.